A single sample gave rise to the 3 T cell receptor beta chains below, sequenced in a study of T-cell reconstitution after alpha-beta-depleted transplantation in children. As it was prepared, the TCRbeta library received unique molecular identifiers. TCRdb reprocessed the PCR reads via MiXCR and lists one record per CDR3 protein. The sample shows 700,000 to 950,000 distinct CDR3 sequences, roughly 15% of them seen only once. The source material was PBMCs, mostly from graft donor cells, sampled 360 days after TCRalphabeta/CD19-depleted stem cell transplant. These TCRs come from a male patient aged 10 to 17 who had a stem cell transplant for acute lymphoblastic leukemia, so the T cells may come from the graft donor.

The chain combines TRBV29-1 with TRBJ2-7; D tentatively fits TRBD1 or TRBD2 (5 bases each). CDR3 length: 13 residues. The germline V gene has CDR1 SQVTM and CDR2 ANQGSEA. V dropped 5 bases and J dropped 0 bases, with 11 bases sitting between them. In nucleotides, the CDR3 is TGCAGCGTTTGGGACGGACTCTCCTACGAGCAGTACTTC. This translates into CSVWDGLSYEQYF.

This clonotype has a count of ten or more. This chain links TRBV4-1 with TRBJ2-2; 11 bases agree with TRBD2. CDR3 size: 18 residues. CDR1 and CDR2 from the germline V gene are MGHRA and YSYEKL. V shed 1 base and J 4 bases; nucleotides not matched to a gene: 8. In nucleotides, the CDR3 is TGCGCCAGCAGCCAAGCTCTAGCGGGAGGTCGGATCACCGGGGAGCTGTTTTTT. Residues: CASSQALAGGRITGELFF.

Many counts were recorded for this clonotype. This chain joins TRBV4-2 and TRBJ2-5; tentatively, D is TRBD1 or TRBD2 (5 bases each). V lost 1 base and J lost 1, with 10 bases in between. CDR3 length: 15 residues. Per germline, CDR1 LGHNA and CDR2 YNFKEQ. The CDR3 bases are TGTGCCAGCAGCCAAGCCGCCGGGACCCAAGAGACCCAGTACTTC. It encodes CASSQAAGTQETQYF.